This entry features one T cell receptor beta chain sequence. At one boundary the junction diverges from the germline segment, which might be a read error. The sample originates from a study of T cells in Graves' hyperthyroidism and ophthalmopathy. CDR1 is MDHEN, CDR2 SYDVKM, per germline. This CDR3 contains 15 residues. Template material for amplifying TCR beta CDR3 regions consisted of RNA transcripts. The TCR CDR3 was amplified in a first-round RT-PCR using the HTBI primer set. Via MiXCR, TCRdb re-called the multiplex PCR reads, giving one row per CDR3 protein. This sample has over 650,000 distinct CDR3 sequences, with 16% found just once.

This chain links TRBV28 with TRBJ2-7; 9 nucleotides match TRBD1. This TCR was sampled from a man between 18 and 35 years old with Graves' hyperthyroidism. What was sequenced was blood. CDR3 region: CASRAAGTGRYEQHF. CDR3 DNA: TGTGCCAGCAGGGCAGCCGGGACAGGGCGCTACGAGCAGCACTTC.